Below, 20 T cell receptor beta chains from the same sample are listed, as sequenced in a study of blood T cell repertoires in COVID-19. Libraries were prepared by immunoSEQ multiplex PCR; TCRdb keeps only in-frame clonotypes and omits some of them. Of 76,000 or so clones in the sample, 70% to 90% are singletons; the top ten hold approximately 8%. The sample was peripheral blood. The source is a man aged 25-45 years with acute or convalescent COVID-19.

The chain carries TRBV18 and TRBJ2-3, with 16 positions matching TRBD2. The CDR3 is 16 residues long. Germline CDR1 and CDR2: KGHSH and LQKENI. V was clipped by 3 bases and J by 6 bases; unmatched bases: 3. CDR3 loop: CASSPLGLAGGDTQYF. CDR3 bases: TGTGCCAGCTCACCGTTGGGACTAGCGGGAGGGGATACGCAGTATTTT.

The V and J genes are TRBV9 and TRBJ2-1; TRBD2 might be the D (5 bases). Germline CDR1 is SGDLS and CDR2 is YYNGEE. CDR3 length: 14 residues. Trimming took off 3 bases at V and 7 bases at J, with 14 bases between the two ends. This CDR3 reads CASSADLARNEQFF. In DNA form, the CDR3 reads TGTGCCAGCAGCGCCGACCTAGCTCGGAATGAGCAGTTCTTC.

This chain links TRBV9 with TRBJ2-1; 12 bases fit TRBD2. V shed 4 bases, J shed 8 bases, and the junction held 10 bases outside the gene matches. Germline V gene lookup returns CDR1 SGDLS and CDR2 YYNGEE. This CDR3 contains 16 residues. The CDR3 reads CASSSSGRAVGDEQFF. The CDR3 DNA reads as TGTGCCAGCAGCTCTAGCGGGAGGGCCGTCGGGGATGAGCAGTTCTTC.

V gene TRBV21-1 combines with J gene TRBJ2-7; TRBD1, as called in the table, went unchecked against the DNA. TRBV21-1 is labeled a pseudogene. The CDR3 consists of 14 residues. DNA for the CDR3: TGTGCCAGTGACACAGGGGGCCATACCCACGAGCAGTACTTC. Translating gives CASDTGGHTHEQYF.

CDR3 in DNA: TGTGCCAGCAGCGTAGGTAACAGGGGGCGCACCGGGGAGCTGTTTTTT. It codes for CASSVGNRGRTGELFF. This chain uses TRBV9 with TRBJ2-2; 9 nucleotides line up with TRBD1. The trim removed 0 bases at V and 4 bases at J, leaving 4 bases unmatched. The germline V gene encodes CDR1 SGDLS and CDR2 YYNGEE. This CDR3 is built from 16 residues.

The gene calls are TRBV29-1 and TRBJ2-3; 7 bases are a match to TRBD2. Germline CDR1 and CDR2: SQVTM and ANQGSEA. This CDR3 comprises 12 residues. V lost 6 bases to trimming and J lost 3 bases; unmatched junction nucleotides: 3. CDR3 sequence: CSVTRGTDTQYF. The CDR3 DNA reads as TGCAGCGTCACGCGGGGGACAGATACGCAGTATTTT.

The chain joins TRBV18 to TRBJ2-5; perhaps TRBD2 as D (6 bases). The CDR3 extends over 14 amino acids. Looked up from germline, CDR1 is KGHSH and CDR2 is LQKENI. V shed 1 base and J shed 5 bases, with 11 bases lying between them. CDR3 region: CASSPRSGVETQYF. CDR3 nucleotide sequence: TGTGCCAGCTCACCACGATCGGGGGTGGAGACCCAGTACTTC.

The V call is TRBV28, the J call TRBJ2-7; weak D call: TRBD2 (6 bases). In germline, CDR1 is MDHEN, CDR2 SYDVKM. The CDR3 extends over 15 amino acids. V lost 7 bases, J lost 3 bases, and 19 bases lay in between. The CDR3 DNA is TGTGCCAGCACCTTACGCCGGGGGACCTACTACGAGCAGTACTTC. Its protein is CASTLRRGTYYEQYF.

This clone was recorded only once. The rearrangement links TRBV10-3 to TRBJ1-2; the D gene is possibly TRBD1 (5 bases). Trimming stripped 5 bases from V and 4 bases from J, with 8 bases between. Germline CDR1 is ENHRY and CDR2 is SYGVKD. The length of the CDR3 is 12 residues. Here the CDR3 DNA reads TGTGCCATCAGTAAAGACAGCTATGGCTACACCTTC. Translating gives CAISKDSYGYTF.

DNA of the CDR3: TGTGCCAGCGCCCAGAGTGGGAGAGATACGCAGTATTTT. It translates to CASAQSGRDTQYF. This rearrangement joins TRBV2 to TRBJ2-3, with D perhaps matching TRBD2 (5 bases). This CDR3 has 13 residues. Trimming removed 8 bases at V and 5 bases at J, with 14 bases between. Germline values: CDR1 SNHLY, CDR2 FYNNEI.

This chain links TRBV19 with TRBJ2-3; maybe TRBD2 (6 bases). V was pared by 9 bases and J by 2 bases, with 12 bases between. The germline gives CDR1 LNHDA, CDR2 SQIVND (reference sequence). The CDR3 contains 13 residues. As DNA, the CDR3 is TGTGCCAGCTTAGCGGATTACACAGATACGCAGTATTTT. It translates to CASLADYTDTQYF.

The chain uses TRBV9 and TRBJ2-3, with D possibly matching TRBD2 (6 bases). Germline CDR1 reads SGDLS; CDR2 reads YYNGEE. V shed 0 bases and J shed 4 bases, with 12 bases lying between them. CDR3 length equals 15 residues. In nucleotides, the CDR3 is TGTGCCAGCAGCGTAGTCGGGAGTACCCCAGATACGCAGTATTTT. Translating gives CASSVVGSTPDTQYF.

The chain carries TRBV28 and TRBJ1-2; tentatively, D is TRBD1 (6 bases). The CDR3 is 13 residues long. Germline V gene lookup returns CDR1 MDHEN and CDR2 SYDVKM. Trimming removed 10 bases from V and 8 bases from J, with 20 bases in between. The DNA of the CDR3 is TGTGCCACCCGGCTCAACCCGACAGGAGGCTACACCTTC. It codes for CATRLNPTGGYTF.

The J gene is TRBJ2-4, the V gene TRBV6-5, with 7 positions matching TRBD1. The CDR3 consists of 15 residues. Looked up from germline, CDR1 is MNHEY and CDR2 is SVGAGI. With V trimmed by 6 bases and J by 4 bases, 9 bases remained unmatched. The CDR3 region has the DNA TGTGCCAGCAGCACGAAGGGGGCTAAGAAAAACATTCAGTACTTC. It is translated as CASSTKGAKKNIQYF.

This clone was seen a handful of times. The rearrangement joins TRBV11-2 to TRBJ2-1, with D unclear. Per the germline V gene, CDR1 is SGHAT and CDR2 is FQNNGV. This CDR3 contains 13 residues. Trimming stripped 7 bases from V and 7 bases from J, with 14 bases between. CDR3 sequence reads: CASTHNKWNEQFF. In DNA form, the CDR3 reads TGTGCCAGCACCCATAACAAGTGGAATGAGCAGTTCTTC.

The chain carries TRBV7-3 and TRBJ2-6, with D hard to call. CDR1 and CDR2 from the germline V gene are SGHTA and FQGTGA. V lost 5 bases to trimming and J lost 4 bases, with 9 bases between them. The CDR3 length is 14 residues. The CDR3: CASSPSEGANVLTF. The DNA for the CDR3 is TGTGCCAGCAGCCCATCCGAGGGGGCCAACGTCCTGACTTTC.

The V call is TRBV7-9, the J call TRBJ2-3; 10 bases fit TRBD2. V was pared by 1 base and J by 5 bases, with 3 bases of the junction left unmatched. Germline V CDR1 and CDR2: SEHNR, FQNEAQ (reference sequence). The CDR3 consists of 15 residues. This CDR3 reads CASSLGASGGDTQYF. The CDR3 DNA reads TGTGCCAGCAGCTTAGGGGCTAGCGGGGGAGATACGCAGTATTTT.

The rearrangement joins TRBV7-3 to TRBJ2-7, with a tentative D call TRBD2 (6 bases). In germline, CDR1 is SGHTA, CDR2 FQGTGA. The V end was cut by 1 base, the J end by 3 bases, with 10 bases between. This CDR3 has 14 residues. The CDR3 protein is CASSLNPGDYEQYF. CDR3 nucleotides: TGTGCCAGCAGCTTAAACCCGGGGGACTACGAGCAGTACTTC.

The chain is built from TRBV28 and TRBJ1-5, with 8 bases lining up with TRBD1. CDR1 and CDR2 from the germline V gene are MDHEN and SYDVKM. J gave up 6 bases and V 3 bases, and 10 bases lay outside the gene matches. The CDR3 has 16 amino acids. As DNA, the CDR3 is TGTGCCAGCAGTTTTCCTGGGACAGGCGACAGTCAGCCCCAGCATTTT. The encoded protein is CASSFPGTGDSQPQHF.

This clone was found a few times. The chain is built from TRBV30 and TRBJ2-3; no clear D gene. The CDR3 is 13 amino acids. CDR1 GTSNPN and CDR2 SVGIG come from the germline V gene (reference sequence). V was pared by 2 bases and J by 12 bases, with 18 bases between. The CDR3 region is CAWSLDHRAFQYF. For the CDR3, the DNA is TGTGCCTGGAGTCTAGACCACCGTGCGTTTCAGTATTTT.